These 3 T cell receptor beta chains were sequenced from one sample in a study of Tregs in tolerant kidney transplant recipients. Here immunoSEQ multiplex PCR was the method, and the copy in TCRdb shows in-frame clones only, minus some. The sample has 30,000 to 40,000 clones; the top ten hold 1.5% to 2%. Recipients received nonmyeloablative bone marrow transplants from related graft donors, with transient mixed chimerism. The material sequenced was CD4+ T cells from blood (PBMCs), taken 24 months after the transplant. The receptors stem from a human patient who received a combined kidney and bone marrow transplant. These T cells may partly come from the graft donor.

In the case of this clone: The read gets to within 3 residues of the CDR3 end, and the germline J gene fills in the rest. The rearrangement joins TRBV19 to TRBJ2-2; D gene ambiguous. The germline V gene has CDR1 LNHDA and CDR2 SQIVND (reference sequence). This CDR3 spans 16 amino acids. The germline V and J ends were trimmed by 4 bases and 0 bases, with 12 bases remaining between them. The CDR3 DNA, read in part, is TGTGCCAGTAGTACCCTTCAAAAGGCGAACACCGGGGAG. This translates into CASSTLQKANTGE. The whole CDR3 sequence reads CASSTLQKANTGELFF.

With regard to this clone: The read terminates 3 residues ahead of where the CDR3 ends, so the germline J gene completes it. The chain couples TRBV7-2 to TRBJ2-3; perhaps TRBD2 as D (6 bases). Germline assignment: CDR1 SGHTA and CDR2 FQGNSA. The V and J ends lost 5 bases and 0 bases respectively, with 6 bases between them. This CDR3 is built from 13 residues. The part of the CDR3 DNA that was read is TGTGCCAGCAGCAGCGGGAGCACAGATACG. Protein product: CASSSGSTDT. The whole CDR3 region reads CASSSGSTDTQYF.

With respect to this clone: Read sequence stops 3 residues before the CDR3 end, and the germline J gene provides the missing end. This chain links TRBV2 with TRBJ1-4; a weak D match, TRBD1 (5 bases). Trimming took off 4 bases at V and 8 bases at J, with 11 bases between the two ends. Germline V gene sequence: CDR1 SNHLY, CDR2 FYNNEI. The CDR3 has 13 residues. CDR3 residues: CASSARVREKLFF. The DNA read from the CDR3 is TGTGCCAGCAGTGCCAGGGTTCGGGAAAAA. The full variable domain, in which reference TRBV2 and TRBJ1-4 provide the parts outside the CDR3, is EPEVTQTPSHQVTQMGQEVILRCVPISNHLYFYWYRQILGQKVEFLVSFYNNEISEKSEIFDDQFSVERPDGSNFTLKIRSTKLEDSAMYFCASSARVREKLFFGSGTQLSVL.